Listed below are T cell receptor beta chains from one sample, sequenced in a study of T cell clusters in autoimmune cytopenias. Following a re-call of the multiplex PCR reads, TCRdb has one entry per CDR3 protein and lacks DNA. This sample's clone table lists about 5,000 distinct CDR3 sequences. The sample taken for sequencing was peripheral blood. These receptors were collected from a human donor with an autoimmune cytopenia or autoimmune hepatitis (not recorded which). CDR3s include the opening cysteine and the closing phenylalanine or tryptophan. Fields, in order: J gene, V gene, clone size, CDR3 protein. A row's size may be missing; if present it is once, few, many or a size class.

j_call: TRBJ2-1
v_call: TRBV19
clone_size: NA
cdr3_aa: CASSPSVGAGDEQFF

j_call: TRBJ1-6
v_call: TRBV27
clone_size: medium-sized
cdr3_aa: CASSYSRGPLHF

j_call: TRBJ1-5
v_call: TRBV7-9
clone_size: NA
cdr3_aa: CASSLSGASQPQHF

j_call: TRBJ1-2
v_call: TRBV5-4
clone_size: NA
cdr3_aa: CASSSGTGQSRGYTF

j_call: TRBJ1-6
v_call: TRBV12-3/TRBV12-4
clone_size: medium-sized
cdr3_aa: CASSFRGADSPLHF

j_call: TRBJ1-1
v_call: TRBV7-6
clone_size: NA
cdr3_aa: CASSRWATEAFF

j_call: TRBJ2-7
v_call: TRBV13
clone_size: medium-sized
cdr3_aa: CASSSADRGYEQYF

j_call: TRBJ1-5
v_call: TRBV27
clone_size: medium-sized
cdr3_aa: CASSLVGNQPQHF

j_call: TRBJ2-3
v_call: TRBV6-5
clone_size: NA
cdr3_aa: CASSYKGAGTDTQYF

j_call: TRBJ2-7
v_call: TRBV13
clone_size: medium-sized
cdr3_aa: CASSLGQGREQYF

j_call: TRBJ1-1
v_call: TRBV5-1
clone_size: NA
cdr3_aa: CASSDIGLLNTEAFF

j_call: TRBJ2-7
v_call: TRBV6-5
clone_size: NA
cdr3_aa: CASNQDRASYEQYF

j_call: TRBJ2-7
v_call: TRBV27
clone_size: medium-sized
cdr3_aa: CASSPGTATYEQYF